This TCR beta chain was profiled in a study of T cell repertoires in cytomegalovirus infection. Regarding the study as a whole: HLA-C-restricted CMV clonotypes gave the most frequent clonotype in two of eight donors. The study identified carriers of CMV plus the relevant HLA from cumulative public TCR beta family frequency.

TCRdb independently ran MiXCR on the reads; one entry per CDR3 protein. In the table there are around 360,000 distinct CDR3 sequences, about 32% of which are singletons. This clonotype was seen a few times. Its cognate antigen is unknown. The CDR3 has 14 residues. Trimming shortened V by 4 bases and J by 5 bases, and 14 bases separated the two germline ends. This specimen consisted of cultured PBMCs, obtained from culture after CMV antigen stimulation. This chain links TRBV12-3 or TRBV12-4 with TRBJ1-2; unclear D gene. This receptor was identified in a human donor in good health (CMV status not recorded). Some clones in this sample may be carry-over from other donors' samples. The CDR3, as DNA: TGTGCCAGCAGTTCGGGCCGCCCGTATTATGGCTACACCTTC. It yields the protein CASSSGRPYYGYTF.